This T cell receptor (beta chain) emerged from a study of blood T cells in healthy people across ages. Study-level findings and limits: The fall in TCR beta diversity per million T cells was roughly linear with age.

A second PCR, run for roughly 6 to 11 cycles, used a sample-barcoded 5' primer plus a J-beta primer mix. TCRdb independently ran MiXCR on the 5' RACE reads; one entry per CDR3 protein. The sample comprises around 690,000 distinct CDR3 sequences, roughly 53% of which are singletons, and roughly 34% rests with the top ten. A word on this clonotype: The antigen is not known.

This CDR3 comprises 17 residues. From germline, CDR1 is ENHRY and CDR2 SYGVKD. After removal of 5 bases from V and 4 bases from J, the junction contained 10 bases not matched to a gene. The clonotype comes from a man aged 55 to 70 in good health. This sequence joins TRBV10-3 and TRBJ2-3, with TRBD2 matching 12 bases. Sequencing was performed on blood. The CDR3 DNA follows: TGTGCCATCAGTCCAACGACTAGCGGGGGACCCTCAGATACGCAGTATTTT. Amino acid sequence: CAISPTTSGGPSDTQYF.